What follows are 29 T cell receptor beta chains derived from one specimen sequenced in a study of blood T cell repertoires in COVID-19. Here immunoSEQ multiplex PCR was the method, and the copy in TCRdb shows in-frame clones only, minus some. Found here are some 190,000 clones, about 83% of them singletons; the top ten hold less than 6.5%. Sequenced material: peripheral blood. Receptors were obtained from a woman between 65 and 79 years old with active or convalescent COVID-19.

CDR3 in amino acids: CASSLGTWENTEAFF. CDR3 bases: TGTGCCAGCAGCTTAGGGACATGGGAGAACACTGAAGCTTTCTTT. The V and J genes are TRBV7-9 and TRBJ1-1, with D perhaps matching TRBD1 (5 bases). The germline V gene encodes CDR1 SEHNR and CDR2 FQNEAQ (reference sequence). The V gene lost 1 base and the J gene lost 1 base, with 10 bases spanning the gap. CDR3 length: 15 amino acids.

This clone is a singleton in its sample. J is TRBJ2-4 and V is TRBV5-1; possible D gene TRBD2, 6 bases. This CDR3 has 15 amino acids. Per the germline V gene, CDR1 is SGHRS and CDR2 is YFSETQ. V lost 4 bases to trimming and J lost 8 bases, with 19 bases between them. CDR3 amino acids: CASSGGVAAIDIQYF. CDR3 in DNA: TGCGCCAGCAGCGGGGGAGTAGCGGCTATCGACATTCAGTACTTC. Full variable domain (remainder filled in from reference TRBV5-1 and TRBJ2-4): KAGVTQTPRYLIKTRGQQVTLSCSPISGHRSVSWYQQTPGQGLQFLFEYFSETQRNKGNFPGRFSGRQFSNSRSEMNVSTLELGDSALYLCASSGGVAAIDIQYFGAGTRLSVL.

With respect to this clone: The sample carries other DNA sequences with the same CDR3. This chain connects TRBV12-5 to TRBJ2-2, with 10 bases identical to TRBD1. Germline-derived CDR1 and CDR2 are LGHNT and FRNRAP. CDR3 size: 15 residues. V lost 3 bases, J lost 6 bases, and 4 bases stayed unmatched. CDR3 DNA sequence: TGTGCTAGTGGTTTCCGACAGGGGGCCGCCGGGGAGCTGTTTTTT. The encoded protein is CASGFRQGAAGELFF.

This chain joins TRBV9 and TRBJ2-3; 8 nucleotides align to TRBD2. The CDR3 runs 19 residues. Germline CDR1 reads SGDLS; CDR2 reads YYNGEE. The trim removed 4 bases at V and 2 bases at J, leaving 18 bases unmatched. CDR3 bases: TGTGCCAGCAGCCCTATAGGGACTAGGTCGAGGCCAAACACAGATACGCAGTATTTT. This translates into CASSPIGTRSRPNTDTQYF.

This clone was found once. The chain links TRBV19 to TRBJ2-2, with TRBD1 as a possible D gene (5 bases). V lost 4 bases and J lost 6, with 15 bases in between. CDR1 is LNHDA and CDR2 is SQIVND in the germline V gene (reference sequence). The CDR3 consists of 15 residues. CDR3 nucleotide sequence: TGTGCCAGTAGTAGGGCCGACAGTAATCCCGGGGAGCTGTTTTTT. This codes for CASSRADSNPGELFF.

The rearrangement uses TRBV4-1 and TRBJ2-2, with D possibly TRBD1 on 6 matching bases. Trimming took 3 bases from V and 0 from J, leaving 20 bases between them. The CDR3 is 19 residues long. CDR1 is MGHRA and CDR2 is YSYEKL in the germline V gene. The DNA of the CDR3 is TGCGCCAGCAGCCATTTGGCCTATCGGACAGCAACGAACACCGGGGAGCTGTTTTTT. It translates to CASSHLAYRTATNTGELFF.

This rearrangement joins TRBV5-1 to TRBJ1-6; D call uncertain. The CDR3 runs to 15 residues. V lost 3 bases to trimming and J lost 5 bases, with 12 bases between them. Per germline, CDR1 SGHRS and CDR2 YFSETQ. The CDR3 nucleotides are TGCGCCAGCAGCTCCTACAGTTCGAATAATTCACCCCTCCACTTT. Its protein is CASSSYSSNNSPLHF.

V gene TRBV2 combines with J gene TRBJ2-4, with D possibly being TRBD2 (5 bases). V dropped 6 bases and J dropped 3 bases, with 9 bases sitting between them. Germline assignment: CDR1 SNHLY and CDR2 FYNNEI. This CDR3 has 13 residues. CDR3 amino acids: CASRRVNKNIQYF. CDR3 nucleotide sequence: TGTGCCAGCAGGCGGGTTAACAAAAACATTCAGTACTTC.

This clone was found once. The chain combines TRBV11-2 with TRBJ1-2; 7 nucleotides agree with TRBD1. The CDR3 is made up of 14 amino acids. V was pared by 5 bases and J by 3 bases, with 6 bases of the junction left unmatched. In germline, CDR1 is SGHAT, CDR2 FQNNGV. CDR3 sequence: CASSQGGSDYGYTF. The CDR3 DNA is TGTGCCAGCAGCCAGGGGGGCAGCGACTATGGCTACACCTTC.

CDR3 nucleotides: TGTGCCACCAGCAGAGCCCGCCGGGCAGGGACATATGGCTACACCTTC. Its protein product is CATSRARRAGTYGYTF. The gene calls are TRBV15 and TRBJ1-2, with D perhaps matching TRBD1 (6 bases). This CDR3 contains 16 residues. Trimming left V 1 base short and J 5 bases short, with 17 bases between. From germline, CDR1 is LNHNV and CDR2 YYDKDF (reference sequence).

This chain uses TRBV19 with TRBJ2-2; 8 positions agree with TRBD1. Germline CDR1 LNHDA, CDR2 SQIVND (reference sequence). The CDR3 covers 17 residues. The junction had 12 bases not matched to a gene; V was cut back by 4 bases and J by 5 bases. The CDR3 spells CASSTPRGQGGTGELFF. CDR3 DNA sequence: TGTGCCAGTAGTACCCCGCGTGGACAGGGTGGGACCGGGGAGCTGTTTTTT.

The V and J genes are TRBV6-5 and TRBJ1-5, with D unresolved. Looked up from germline, CDR1 is MNHEY and CDR2 is SVGAGI. The CDR3 has 13 amino acids. Trimming removed 6 bases from V and 11 bases from J, with 17 bases in between. As DNA, the CDR3 is TGTGCCAGCAGCCCCGCCATCAAAGGAGCCCAGCATTTT. Its protein product is CASSPAIKGAQHF.

CDR3 protein: CASSFGTATDTQYF. The CDR3 coding sequence is TGTGCCAGCAGCTTCGGGACAGCCACAGATACGCAGTATTTT. J is TRBJ2-3 and V is TRBV7-8, with 7 positions matching TRBD1. The CDR3 extends over 14 amino acids. J was trimmed by 2 bases and V by 3 bases; bases with no gene match: 2. The V gene's germline CDR1 is SGHVS and CDR2 FQNEAQ.

This clone has a single count. This chain connects TRBV9 to TRBJ2-7; D possibly corresponds to TRBD2 (6 bases). CDR3 length: 16 amino acids. The V gene lost 0 bases and the J gene lost 1 base, with 14 bases spanning the gap. CDR1 is SGDLS, CDR2 YYNGEE, per germline. CDR3 region: CASSVGGLARSYEQYF. The CDR3 DNA is TGTGCCAGCAGCGTAGGGGGCCTAGCGCGATCCTACGAGCAGTACTTC.

This chain connects TRBV18 to TRBJ2-3, with 10 bases aligning to TRBD2. V dropped 5 bases and J dropped 9; count of bases not matched to a gene: 14. The V gene's germline CDR1 is KGHSH and CDR2 LQKENI. The CDR3 contains 16 residues. The CDR3 coding sequence is TGTGCCAGCTCAGGCGCTAGCGGGAGACCGGCGGGGACGCAGTATTTT. It codes for CASSGASGRPAGTQYF.

The V and J genes are TRBV18 and TRBJ2-5; D remains unclear. With 5 bases removed from V and 1 base from J, the gap between germline ends came to 11 bases. From germline, CDR1 is KGHSH and CDR2 LQKENI. The CDR3 extends over 14 amino acids. The CDR3 DNA sequence: TGTGCCAGCTCAGGCAGATTGTCCCAAGAGACCCAGTACTTC. Amino acids: CASSGRLSQETQYF.

The V call is TRBV6-5, the J call TRBJ2-1; a weak D match, TRBD1 (6 bases). The V gene lost 9 bases and the J gene lost 6 bases, with 15 bases spanning the gap. The CDR3 runs 13 residues. In germline, CDR1 is MNHEY, CDR2 SVGAGI. The CDR3 DNA is TGTGCCAGTTCTGGGGAAGGGGGCAATGAGCAGTTCTTC. The encoded protein is CASSGEGGNEQFF.

The genes are TRBV28 and TRBJ2-5, with TRBD1 matching over 7 bases. V gave up 8 bases and J gave up 7 bases; unmatched junction bases: 16. Germline assignment: CDR1 MDHEN and CDR2 SYDVKM. The CDR3 totals 15 residues. In DNA, the CDR3 is TGTGCCAGCGGACCCGCATCGACAGGGTTGGGGACCCAGTACTTC. Protein product: CASGPASTGLGTQYF.

The V gene is TRBV13, the J gene TRBJ2-1; 7 positions agree with TRBD1. Germline assignment: CDR1 PRHDT and CDR2 FYEKMQ (reference sequence). The CDR3 extends over 15 amino acids. J gave up 2 bases and V 5 bases, and 6 bases lay outside the gene matches. The DNA for the CDR3 is TGTGCCAGCAGCCACCGGGACAGCGCCTACAATGAGCAGTTCTTC. It translates to CASSHRDSAYNEQFF.

The V call is TRBV7-8, the J call TRBJ2-2; 8 bases align to TRBD2. Germline CDR1 SGHVS, CDR2 FQNEAQ. The CDR3 has 19 amino acids. J lost 3 bases, V lost 0 bases, and 12 bases had no gene match. The DNA for the CDR3 is TGTGCCAGCAGCTTAGCTAAAGGGGTGACTAGCGTATACACCGGGGAGCTGTTTTTT. It specifies CASSLAKGVTSVYTGELFF. The variable domain in full, with the rest retrieved from reference TRBV7-8 and TRBJ2-2, is GAGVSQSPRYKVAKRGQDVALRCDPISGHVSLFWYQQALGQGPEFLTYFQNEAQLDKSGLPSDRFFAERPEGSVSTLKIQRTQQEDSAVYLCASSLAKGVTSVYTGELFFGEGSRLTVL.

V usage is TRBV3-1 (or the pseudogene TRBV3-2) and J usage is TRBJ1-1; no reliable D call. CDR1 LGHDT and CDR2 YNNKEL come from the germline V gene (reference sequence). This CDR3 region has 15 residues. Trimming shortened V by 1 base and J by 11 bases, and 20 bases separated the two germline ends. The CDR3 here is CASSQGTRSALRAFF. For the CDR3, the DNA is TGTGCCAGCAGCCAAGGGACTCGATCGGCTCTTCGGGCTTTCTTT.

This clone appeared once. The chain uses TRBV2 and TRBJ2-5, with a possible D match to TRBD1 (6 bases). Trimming left V 11 bases short and J 5 bases short, with 21 bases between. Germline V gives CDR1 SNHLY, CDR2 FYNNEI. The CDR3 sequence is 14 residues long. The CDR3 sequence: CASKWGHGEETQYF. The CDR3 DNA reads as TGTGCCTCTAAGTGGGGGCATGGGGAGGAGACCCAGTACTTC. The full variable domain, rest sourced from reference TRBV2 and TRBJ2-5, is EPEVTQTPSHQVTQMGQEVILRCVPISNHLYFYWYRQILGQKVEFLVSFYNNEISEKSEIFDDQFSVERPDGSNFTLKIRSTKLEDSAMYFCASKWGHGEETQYFGPGTRLLVL.

The chain employs TRBV6-1 and TRBJ2-2, with 9 bases fitting TRBD1. V shed 1 base and J 7 bases; nucleotides not matched to a gene: 4. The CDR3 is 15 amino acids. The germline V gene has CDR1 MNHNS and CDR2 SASEGT. The CDR3 bases are TGTGCCAGCAGTGAAGGACAGGGGGTAGGCGGGGAGCTGTTTTTT. Translated: CASSEGQGVGGELFF.

This rearrangement joins TRBV18 to TRBJ2-7, with D perhaps TRBD1 (5 bases). The ends were cut back, 8 bases at V and 3 bases at J, with 17 bases in the middle. The germline CDR1 and CDR2 sequences are KGHSH and LQKENI. The CDR3 covers 14 residues. DNA for the CDR3: TGTGCCAGCCAGACCAAAATTGACAGCTACGAGCAGTACTTC. Protein sequence: CASQTKIDSYEQYF.

CDR3 bases: TGCAGCGTTTTGGGGACAGCCTACAACCGAGATGAGCAGTTCTTC. It yields the protein CSVLGTAYNRDEQFF. This chain connects TRBV29-1 to TRBJ2-1, with TRBD1 matching over 7 bases. The germline V gene has CDR1 SQVTM and CDR2 ANQGSEA. The CDR3 sequence is 15 residues long. V shed 5 bases and J 8 bases; nucleotides not matched to a gene: 15.

Here the CDR3 DNA reads TGCAGCGTTGAGAGAAGCCCGAACACTGAAGCTTTCTTT. Translating it yields CSVERSPNTEAFF. The chain combines TRBV29-1 with TRBJ1-1; D is uncertain. The ends were cut back, 3 bases at V and 1 base at J, with 9 bases in the middle. Germline values: CDR1 SQVTM, CDR2 ANQGSEA. This CDR3 is 13 amino acids long.

This chain connects TRBV19 to TRBJ1-1; D gene unclear. Trimming cost V 6 bases and J 2 bases, with 13 bases left between them. Germline V gene lookup returns CDR1 LNHDA and CDR2 SQIVND (reference sequence). CDR3 length: 14 amino acids. As DNA, the CDR3 is TGTGCCAGTAGCCCAGATCCCCCAAACACTGAAGCTTTCTTT. It encodes CASSPDPPNTEAFF.

The V and J genes are TRBV16 and TRBJ2-7, with TRBD2 identical over 10 bases. The CDR3 length is 16 residues. Trimming cost V 3 bases and J 4 bases; bases outside gene matches: 9. CDR1 and CDR2 from the germline V gene are KGHSY and FQNENV. CDR3 in amino acids: CASSQGSGRARYEQYF. The CDR3 nucleotides are TGTGCCAGCAGCCAGGGGAGCGGGAGGGCCCGTTACGAGCAGTACTTC. The full variable domain, its missing parts supplied by reference TRBV16 and TRBJ2-7, is GEEVAQTPKHLVRGEGQKAKLYCAPIKGHSYVFWYQQVLKNEFKFLISFQNENVFDETGMPKERFSAKCLPNSPCSLEIQATKLEDSAVYFCASSQGSGRARYEQYFGPGTRLTVT.

This sequence joins TRBV28 and TRBJ1-2; TRBD1 agrees at 7 bases. CDR1 is MDHEN, CDR2 SYDVKM, per germline. The CDR3 runs to 13 residues. The V and J ends lost 8 bases and 4 bases, in that order; junction bases with no gene match: 7. CDR3: CASSQGVSYGYTF. CDR3 nucleotide sequence: TGTGCCAGCTCCCAGGGGGTGAGCTATGGCTACACCTTC.